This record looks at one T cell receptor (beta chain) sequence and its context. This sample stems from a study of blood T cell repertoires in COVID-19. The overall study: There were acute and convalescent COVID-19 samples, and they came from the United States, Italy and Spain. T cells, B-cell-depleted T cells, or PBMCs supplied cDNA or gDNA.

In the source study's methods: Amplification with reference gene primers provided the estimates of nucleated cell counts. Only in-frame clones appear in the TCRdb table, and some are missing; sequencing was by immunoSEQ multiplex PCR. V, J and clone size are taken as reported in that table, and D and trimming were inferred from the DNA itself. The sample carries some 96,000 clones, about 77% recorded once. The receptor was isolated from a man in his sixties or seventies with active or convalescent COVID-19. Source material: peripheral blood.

CDR3 coding DNA: TGCGCCAGCAGCCTTAACGGGGTAGCGTTGGACCACGAGCAGTACTTC. As protein: CASSLNGVALDHEQYF. The chain carries TRBV5-1 and TRBJ2-7; perhaps TRBD2 as D (5 bases). V dropped 4 bases and J dropped 5 bases, with 22 bases sitting between them. The CDR3 runs 16 residues. Looked up from germline, CDR1 is SGHRS and CDR2 is YFSETQ.